These T cell receptor beta chains were read from a single sample in a study of T cell repertoires in cytomegalovirus infection. TCRdb re-called the reads through MiXCR, storing one row per CDR3 protein. Of some 600,000 distinct CDR3 sequences listed, about 24% were seen once; the top ten hold less than 9.5%. Sequencing used CD8+ T cells from PBMCs. These receptors came from a human donor in good health (CMV status not recorded). Some clones in this sample may be carry-over from other donors' samples. Each CDR3 is given with its conserved first and last residue. The D gene is left open where the match is weak. Only part of the rows carry a size: once, few, many, or a class if the clone is expanded.

d_call	clone_size	v_call	j_call	cdr3_length	cdr3_nt	cdr3_aa
-	few	TRBV10-3	TRBJ2-6	24	TGTGCCATCACTGAATATTTGGGCAGAACGGAACATATGACCATAACCTCTGGGGCCAACGTCCTGACTTTC	CAITEYLGRTEHMTITSGANVLTF
TRBD1	few	TRBV19	TRBJ2-6	17	TGTGCCAGTAGTATGACAGGGTATCACTCTGGGGCCAACGTCCTGACTTTC	CASSMTGYHSGANVLTF
TRBD2	many	TRBV28	TRBJ2-1	15	TGTGCCCACCAGGAGGCTAGCGGGGGATACAATGAGCAGTTCTTC	CAHQEASGGYNEQFF
-	few	TRBV29-1	TRBJ1-3	14	TGCAGCGTTGAAGAGGGTGACCCTGGAAACACCATATATTTT	CSVEEGDPGNTIYF
TRBD1	-	TRBV6-2/TRBV6-3	TRBJ2-1	15	TGTGCCAGCAGTTACGGGACAGGGATAGACAATGAGCAGTTCTTC	CASSYGTGIDNEQFF
TRBD1	-	TRBV28	TRBJ2-5	14	TGTGCCAGCAGTCGACAGGGGAATATGGAGACCCAGTACTTC	CASSRQGNMETQYF
-	many	TRBV14	TRBJ2-1	16	TGTGCCAGCAGCCCGAGGACAGCCTCGGCGACCAATGAGCAGTTCTTC	CASSPRTASATNEQFF
-	few	TRBV28	TRBJ1-2	15	TGTGCCAGCCACAGGACGGCCGCACTTGACTATGGCTACACCTTC	CASHRTAALDYGYTF
-	few	TRBV7-9	TRBJ1-4	18	TGTGCCAGCAGCCCACAGGGTCCAGCGGCTGCAACTAATGAAAAACTGTTTTTT	CASSPQGPAAATNEKLFF
-	-	TRBV2	TRBJ1-5	17	TGTGTCAGCAGTGACGGGAAGGGGGACGCGAGCAATCAGCCCCAGCATTTT	CVSSDGKGDASNQPQHF
TRBD2	few	TRBV4-3	TRBJ2-1	18	TGCGCCAGCAGCCAAGATTGGGCAGCGGGGGGCTCCTACAATGAGCAGTTCTTC	CASSQDWAAGGSYNEQFF
TRBD1	many	TRBV7-2	TRBJ2-7	19	TGTGCCAGCAGCTTAGTCGACCCGATTGCGTACAGGGGAATGTACGAGCAGTACTTC	CASSLVDPIAYRGMYEQYF
-	-	TRBV28	TRBJ2-3	15	TGTGCCAGCAGTTCCCCTCGGGGACGGGCAGATACGCAGTATTTT	CASSSPRGRADTQYF
TRBD1	-	TRBV5-1	TRBJ1-1	15	TGCGCCAGCAGCGCCGTGACAGGGGTTAACACTGAAGCTTTCTTT	CASSAVTGVNTEAFF
-	few	TRBV28	TRBJ2-1	15	TGTGCCAGCGTTCCCGAACTGAGCTCCTACAATGAGCAGTTCTTC	CASVPELSSYNEQFF
TRBD1	-	TRBV5-1	TRBJ2-1	18	TGCGCCAGCAGCCATCCCACTACAGGGGGCCCATCCTACAATGAGCAGTTCTTC	CASSHPTTGGPSYNEQFF
-	-	TRBV28	TRBJ2-3	14	TGTGCCAGCACCGTGACAGTCCACGCCGATACGCAGTATTTT	CASTVTVHADTQYF
-	few	TRBV7-6	TRBJ2-7	15	TGTGCCAGCAGTCTCGCGTCAGGGATAGGCTACGAGCAGTACTTC	CASSLASGIGYEQYF
-	few	TRBV7-9	TRBJ2-5	15	TGTGCCAGCAGCTACGGGCCCAGGGTTCAAGAGACCCAGTACTTC	CASSYGPRVQETQYF
-	few	TRBV19	TRBJ2-6	15	TGTGCCAGTAGTATAGCTAGCTCTGGGGCCAACGTCCTGACTTTC	CASSIASSGANVLTF
-	few	TRBV6-6	TRBJ2-1	11	TGTGCTACCTGGCGAGGGAATGAGCAGTTCTTC	CATWRGNEQFF
-	many	TRBV7-2	TRBJ2-3	15	TGTGCCAGCAGCTTTGGTCTAGACACCCGAGATACGCAGTATTTT	CASSFGLDTRDTQYF
-	-	TRBV7-6	TRBJ1-5	14	TGTGCCAACAGCGCCATGGCTAGCAATCAGCCCCAGCATTTT	CANSAMASNQPQHF
-	few	TRBV6-2/TRBV6-3	TRBJ2-7	15	TGTGCCAGCAGCGTCGCGGGGTTCGGCTCCTACGAGCAGTACTTC	CASSVAGFGSYEQYF
TRBD2	-	TRBV27	TRBJ2-5	15	TGTGCCAGCAGGCGGACTAGCGGTTTCCAAGAGACCCAGTACTTC	CASRRTSGFQETQYF
-	few	TRBV3-1	TRBJ2-1	12	TGTGCCAGCAGCCAAGGACACAATGAGCAGTTCTTC	CASSQGHNEQFF
-	many	TRBV7-9	TRBJ2-2	16	TGTGCCAGCAGCCCACCGTCGGGATACGGCAGGGACGAGCTGTTTTTT	CASSPPSGYGRDELFF
-	-	TRBV29-1	TRBJ2-2	15	TGCAGCGTTGAAGGTAGAGGGTCTGGCCCCGGGGAGCTGTTTTTT	CSVEGRGSGPGELFF
-	few	TRBV6-6	TRBJ1-6	13	TGTGCCAGCAGTTTAGAGAGGGATTCACCCCTCCACTTT	CASSLERDSPLHF
TRBD1	many	TRBV7-2	TRBJ2-7	14	TGTGCCAGCAGCGTACCGGGACAGACCTACGAGCAGTACTTC	CASSVPGQTYEQYF
TRBD2	many	TRBV28	TRBJ2-5	15	TGTGCCAGCAGTTTAAGCCTTAGCGGGGGAGAGACCCAGTACTTC	CASSLSLSGGETQYF
TRBD2	-	TRBV5-6	TRBJ2-1	17	TGTGCCAGCAGCCCAGTTCCCCTAGCGGGGCCCTACAATGAGCAGTTCTTC	CASSPVPLAGPYNEQFF
TRBD1	-	TRBV4-2	TRBJ2-4	16	TGTGCCAGCAGCCAAGCCCTGACAGGGGTTGGAAACATTCAGTACTTC	CASSQALTGVGNIQYF
-	-	TRBV6-1	TRBJ2-1	14	TGTGCCAGCAGTATGATCTCCTACAGGGATGAGCAGTTCTTC	CASSMISYRDEQFF
-	-	TRBV12-3/TRBV12-4	TRBJ2-7	12	TGTGCCAGCAGTCAACTCTCCTACGAGCAGTACTTC	CASSQLSYEQYF
TRBD1	many	TRBV19	TRBJ1-5	15	TGTGCCAGTAGTATAGTCCGGGACAGAGGGCAGCCCCAGCATTTT	CASSIVRDRGQPQHF
TRBD1	-	TRBV7-9	TRBJ2-7	15	TGTGCCAGCAGCCCCCGGACAGGGGGCCACTACGAGCAGTACTTC	CASSPRTGGHYEQYF
TRBD2	few	TRBV20-1	TRBJ2-6	16	TGCAGTGCGCGCGGGGGACTGCTCTCTGGGGCCAACGTCCTGACTTTC	CSARGGLLSGANVLTF
-	many	TRBV14	TRBJ2-5	16	TGTGCCAGCAGCCCAACCCTAGCTCCCTTCCAAGAGACCCAGTACTTC	CASSPTLAPFQETQYF
TRBD1	few	TRBV20-1	TRBJ1-6	13	TGCAGATATCCGGGACAGGGCTGGTCACCCCTCCACTTT	CRYPGQGWSPLHF
-	many	TRBV6-5	TRBJ1-1	14	TGTGCCAGCAGTCCTACAGGGTCCTGGTCTGAAGCTTTCTTT	CASSPTGSWSEAFF
-	-	TRBV9	TRBJ2-1	13	TGTGCCAGCAGCGAGCCCCCGATGAATGAGCAGTTCTTC	CASSEPPMNEQFF
-	few	TRBV7-9	TRBJ2-1	16	TGTGCCAGCAGCCCAGACTCAGGGGTCTCCTACAATGAGCAGTTCTTC	CASSPDSGVSYNEQFF
-	few	TRBV10-3	TRBJ1-2	16	TGTGCCATCAGTGAGTTGCCTCTGGGACTGAACTATGGCTACACCTTC	CAISELPLGLNYGYTF
TRBD2	few	TRBV6-5	TRBJ2-7	16	TGTGCCAGCAGTTACGTGGGGGGGGAGGCAGAATCCGAGCAGTACTTC	CASSYVGGEAESEQYF
TRBD2	-	TRBV6-8	TRBJ2-5	16	TGTGCCAGCAGCCGCCAGCGGGGGGGCGGACAAGAGACCCAGTACTTC	CASSRQRGGGQETQYF
TRBD2	-	TRBV29-1	TRBJ2-5	14	TGCAGCGTTAAACCCCGGGGGGAGCAAGAGACCCAGTACTTC	CSVKPRGEQETQYF
-	-	TRBV12-5	TRBJ2-7	16	TGTGCTAGTGGTTGGTCGACCGGAGTGGCGTCCTACGAGCAGTACTTC	CASGWSTGVASYEQYF
-	few	TRBV28	TRBJ2-5	13	TGTGCCAGAGGCAGACGTTTTCAAGAGACCCAGTACTTC	CARGRRFQETQYF
-	-	TRBV6-2/TRBV6-3	TRBJ2-2	15	TGTGCCAGCAGTCGCGACACTTATAACACCGGGGAGCTGTTTTTT	CASSRDTYNTGELFF
TRBD1	-	TRBV10-3	TRBJ1-1	16	TGTGCCATCAGTGACCCGACCCTCACAGGGGTAACTGAAGCTTTCTTT	CAISDPTLTGVTEAFF
-	-	TRBV7-9	TRBJ2-7	14	TGTGCCAGCAGCTTCGGAGGGGCTGGCGACGAGCAGTACTTC	CASSFGGAGDEQYF
-	-	TRBV7-2	TRBJ2-3	15	TGTGCCGGCAGCCCCGGGACTCTCTTTGGAGATACGCAGTATTTT	CAGSPGTLFGDTQYF
-	-	TRBV20-1	TRBJ2-7	13	TGCAGTGCCCGGGCCAGGGAGAGGTACGAGCAGTACTTC	CSARARERYEQYF
-	many	TRBV29-1	TRBJ2-2	11	TGCAGCGTAGTATCCACCGGGGAGCTGTTTTTT	CSVVSTGELFF